Below, one TCR beta chain is given with its context. The target antigen is unknown. These data originate in a study of OX40 agonist ivuxolimab in advanced cancers. Points from the study as a whole: Expanded peripheral T-cell antigen specificity went undetermined. On average, CD8+ T cells showed a greater number of expanded clones than CD4+.

Autoimmune disease history or systemic immunosuppression was exclusionary. Blood specimens came from baseline, cycle 4 day 1, and cycle 7 day 1. Data came from immunoSEQ multiplex PCR; TCRdb stores just in-frame clones and leaves some out. Of 80,000 or so clones listed, about 92% are singletons. This CDR3 is 15 amino acids long. CDR1 and CDR2 (germline): PRHDT, FYEKMQ (reference sequence). J was trimmed by 5 bases and V by 6 bases; bases with no gene match: 10. This clonotype was obtained from an adult with an advanced solid tumor such as melanoma, head and neck, liver or kidney cancer. The chain couples TRBV13 to TRBJ1-1; 9 bases fit TRBD1. The sample consisted of CD4+ or CD8+ T cells sorted from blood, taken in a trial of the OX40 agonist ivuxolimab. In DNA, the CDR3 is TGTGCCAGCAGACAGACGGGACAGGGTAGGACTGAAGCTTTCTTT. Protein product: CASRQTGQGRTEAFF.